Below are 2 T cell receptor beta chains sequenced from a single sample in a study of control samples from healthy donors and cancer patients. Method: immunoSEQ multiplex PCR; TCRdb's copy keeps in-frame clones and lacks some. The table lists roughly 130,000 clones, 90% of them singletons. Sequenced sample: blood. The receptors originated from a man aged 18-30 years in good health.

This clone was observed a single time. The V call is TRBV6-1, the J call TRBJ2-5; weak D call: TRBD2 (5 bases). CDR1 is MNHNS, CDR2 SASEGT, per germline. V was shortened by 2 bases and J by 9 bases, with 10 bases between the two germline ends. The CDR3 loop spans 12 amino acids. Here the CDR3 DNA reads TGTGCCAGCAGTGAACGAGACGGGGCCCAGTACTTC. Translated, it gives CASSERDGAQYF.

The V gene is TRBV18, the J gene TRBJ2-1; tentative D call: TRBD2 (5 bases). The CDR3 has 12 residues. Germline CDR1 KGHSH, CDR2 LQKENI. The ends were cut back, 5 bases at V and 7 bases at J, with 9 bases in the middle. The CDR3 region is CASSTTRNEQFF. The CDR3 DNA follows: TGTGCCAGCTCAACCACTAGAAATGAGCAGTTCTTC.